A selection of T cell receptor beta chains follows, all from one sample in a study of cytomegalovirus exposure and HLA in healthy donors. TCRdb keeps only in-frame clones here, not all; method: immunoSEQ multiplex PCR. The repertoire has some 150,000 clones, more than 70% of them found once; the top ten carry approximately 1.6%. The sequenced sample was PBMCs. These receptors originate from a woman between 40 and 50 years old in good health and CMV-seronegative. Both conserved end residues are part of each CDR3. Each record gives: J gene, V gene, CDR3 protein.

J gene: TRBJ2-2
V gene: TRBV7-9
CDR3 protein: CASSLLGTSGNTGELFF

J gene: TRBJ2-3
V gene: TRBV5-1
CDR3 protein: CASTIGGGSTDTQYF

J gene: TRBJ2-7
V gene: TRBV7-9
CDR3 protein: CASPPMGLAGVREQYF

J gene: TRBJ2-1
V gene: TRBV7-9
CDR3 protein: CSSSLALGLAGVEQFF

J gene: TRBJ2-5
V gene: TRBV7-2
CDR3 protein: CASSDSGRETQYF

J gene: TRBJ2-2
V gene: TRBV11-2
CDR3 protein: CATIERGRGTGELFF

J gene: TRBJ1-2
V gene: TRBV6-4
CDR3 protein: CASSETGIWGGYTF

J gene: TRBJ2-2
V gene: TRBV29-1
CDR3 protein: CSGGQGRAGELFF

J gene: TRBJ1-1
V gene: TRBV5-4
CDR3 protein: CASSLGPEGLHTEAFF

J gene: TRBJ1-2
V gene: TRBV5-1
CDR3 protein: CASSPGHEVYAEIRYTF

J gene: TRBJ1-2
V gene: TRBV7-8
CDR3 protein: CASSLGATDYGYTF

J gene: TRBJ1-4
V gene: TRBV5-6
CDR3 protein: CASRRQLNEKLFF

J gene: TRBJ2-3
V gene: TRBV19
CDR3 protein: CASSIVAGGITDTQYF

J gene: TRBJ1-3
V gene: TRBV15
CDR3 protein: CATSRDRGNTIYF

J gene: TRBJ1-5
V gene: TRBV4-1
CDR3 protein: CASSQAVVGNQPQHF

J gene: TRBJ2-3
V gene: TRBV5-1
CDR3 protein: CASSGEAPPDTQYF

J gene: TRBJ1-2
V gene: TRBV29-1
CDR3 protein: CSVGSGDGYTF

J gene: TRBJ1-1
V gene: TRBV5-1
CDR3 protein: CASSLGQDAEAFF

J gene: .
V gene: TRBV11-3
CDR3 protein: CASSLDKQPLYEQYF

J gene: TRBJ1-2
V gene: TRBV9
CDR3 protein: CASNPPTGTGGNGYPF

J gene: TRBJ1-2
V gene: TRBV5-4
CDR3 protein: CASSKTGGGYGYTF

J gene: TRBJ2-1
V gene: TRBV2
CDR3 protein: CASTRTGGDNEQFF

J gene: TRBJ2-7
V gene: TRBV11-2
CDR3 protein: CASSLWGVRYEQYF

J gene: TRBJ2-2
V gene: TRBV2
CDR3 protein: CASSDWGSDTGELFF

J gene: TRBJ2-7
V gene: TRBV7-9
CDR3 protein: CASSSQISRGLGTYEQYF

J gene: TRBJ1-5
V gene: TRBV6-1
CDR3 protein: CASSEGRLSNQPQHF

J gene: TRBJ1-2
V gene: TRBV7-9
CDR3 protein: CASSLVQGDYGYTF

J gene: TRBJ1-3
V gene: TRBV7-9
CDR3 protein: CASSLVGTGVNSGNTIYF

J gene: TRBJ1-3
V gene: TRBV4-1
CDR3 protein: CASSQDGTPFSSGNTIYF

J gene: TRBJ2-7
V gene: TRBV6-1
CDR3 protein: CASSEGTVNYEQYF

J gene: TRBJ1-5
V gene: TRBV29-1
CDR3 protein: CSVRSDSRGQPQHF

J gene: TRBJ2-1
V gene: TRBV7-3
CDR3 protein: CASSPRVGLAGGPSYNEQFF